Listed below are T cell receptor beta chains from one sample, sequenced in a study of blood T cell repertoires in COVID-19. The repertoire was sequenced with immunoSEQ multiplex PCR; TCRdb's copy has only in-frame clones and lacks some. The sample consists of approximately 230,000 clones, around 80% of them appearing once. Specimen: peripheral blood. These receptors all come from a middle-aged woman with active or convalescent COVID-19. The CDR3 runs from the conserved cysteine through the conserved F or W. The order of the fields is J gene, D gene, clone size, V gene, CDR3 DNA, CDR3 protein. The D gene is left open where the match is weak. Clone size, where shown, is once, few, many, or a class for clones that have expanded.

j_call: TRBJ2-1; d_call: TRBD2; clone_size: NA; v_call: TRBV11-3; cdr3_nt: TGTGCCAGCAGCTTAGATTGGACTAGCGGGGGGGCAAATGAGCAGTTCTTC; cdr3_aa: CASSLDWTSGGANEQFF
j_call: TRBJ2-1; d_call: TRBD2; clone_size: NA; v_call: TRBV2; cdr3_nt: TGTGCCAGCAGTGAGCGACTAGCGGGGTTTGCTGAGCAGTTCTTC; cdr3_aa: CASSERLAGFAEQFF
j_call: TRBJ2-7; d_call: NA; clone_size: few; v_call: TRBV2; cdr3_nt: TGTGCCAGCAGCTCGGGAGAGGGTCCCTACGAGCAGTACTTC; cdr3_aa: CASSSGEGPYEQYF
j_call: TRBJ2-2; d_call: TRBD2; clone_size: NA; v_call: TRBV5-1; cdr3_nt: TGCGCCAGCAGCCGGGGACTAGCGGGGGCCGCGGGCGGGGAGCTGTTTTTT; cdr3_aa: CASSRGLAGAAGGELFF
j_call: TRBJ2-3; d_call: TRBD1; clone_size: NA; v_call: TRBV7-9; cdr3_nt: TGTGCCACAACTTTACAGGGGAGCACAGATACGCAGTATTTT; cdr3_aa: CATTLQGSTDTQYF
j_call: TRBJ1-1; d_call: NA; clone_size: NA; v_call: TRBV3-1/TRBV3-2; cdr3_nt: TGTGCCAGCAGCCAAGAAGGGAGGGGGAACACTGAAGCTTTCTTT; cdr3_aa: CASSQEGRGNTEAFF
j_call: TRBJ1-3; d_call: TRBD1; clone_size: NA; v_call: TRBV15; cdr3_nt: TGTGCCACCAGCACGAGGACAGGGCAGGGAAACACCATATATTTT; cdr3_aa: CATSTRTGQGNTIYF
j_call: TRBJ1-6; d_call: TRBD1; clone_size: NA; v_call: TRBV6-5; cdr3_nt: TGTGCCAGCTCCCGGGAGGGGGCTACCTCACCCCTCCACTTT; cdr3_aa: CASSREGATSPLHF
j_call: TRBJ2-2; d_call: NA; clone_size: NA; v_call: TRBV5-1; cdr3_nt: TGCGCCAGCAGCCCGCTAGGAGCCGGGGAGCTGTTTTTT; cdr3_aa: CASSPLGAGELFF
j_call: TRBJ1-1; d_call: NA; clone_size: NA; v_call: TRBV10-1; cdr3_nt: TGCGCCAGCAGTGATGGGCCCCCCGCCCGGGCTTTCTTT; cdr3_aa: CASSDGPPARAFF
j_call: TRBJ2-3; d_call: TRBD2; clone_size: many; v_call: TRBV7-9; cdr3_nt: TGTGCCAGCAGCTTATCGGGGGGGACGCAGTATTTT; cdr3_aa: CASSLSGGTQYF
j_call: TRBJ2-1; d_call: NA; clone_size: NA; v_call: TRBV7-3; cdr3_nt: TGTGCCAGCAGCTTAACGTTACAGGGTGAGCAGTTCTTC; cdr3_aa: CASSLTLQGEQFF
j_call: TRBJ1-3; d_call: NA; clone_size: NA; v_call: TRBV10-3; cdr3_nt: TGTGCCATCAGTGAGTCGGACAGAAGAGGAAACACCATATATTTT; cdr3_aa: CAISESDRRGNTIYF
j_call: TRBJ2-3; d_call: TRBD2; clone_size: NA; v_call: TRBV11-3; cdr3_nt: TGTGCCAGCAGCTTTAGCGGGGGGAACCGGGATACGCAGTATTTT; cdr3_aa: CASSFSGGNRDTQYF
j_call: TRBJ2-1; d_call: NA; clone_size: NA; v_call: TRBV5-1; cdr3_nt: TGCGCCAGCAGCTTGGACGGACAGCTTAATGAGCAGTTCTTC; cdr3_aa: CASSLDGQLNEQFF
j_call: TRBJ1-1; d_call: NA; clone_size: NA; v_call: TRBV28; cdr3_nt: TGTGCCAGCAGTTTGGCTCGTGTCGAAGCTTTCTTT; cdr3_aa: CASSLARVEAFF
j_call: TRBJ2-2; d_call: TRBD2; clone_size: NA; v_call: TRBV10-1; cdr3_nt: TGCGCCAGCAGTCCGGGACTAACCACCGGGGAGCTGTTTTTT; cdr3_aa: CASSPGLTTGELFF
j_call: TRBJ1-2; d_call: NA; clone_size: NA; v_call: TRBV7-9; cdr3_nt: TGTGCCAGCAGCTTAGATGGGCCCCGCGGCTACACCTTC; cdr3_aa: CASSLDGPRGYTF
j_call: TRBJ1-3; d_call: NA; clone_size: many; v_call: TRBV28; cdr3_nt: TGTGCCAGCTCCGAGACTGCTGGAAACACCATATATTTT; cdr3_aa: CASSETAGNTIYF
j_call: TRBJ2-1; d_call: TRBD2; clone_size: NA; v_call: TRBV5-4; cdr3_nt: TGTGCCAGCAGCTTGGCCGGGGCTAGCGGGGGATACAATGAGCAGTTCTTC; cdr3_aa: CASSLAGASGGYNEQFF
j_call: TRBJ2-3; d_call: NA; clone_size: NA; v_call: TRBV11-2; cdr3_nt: TGTGCCAGCAGCTTAGTTTTTTCAGGGGCAGATACGCAGTATTTT; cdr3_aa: CASSLVFSGADTQYF
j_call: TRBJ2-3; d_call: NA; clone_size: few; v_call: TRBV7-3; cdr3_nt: TGTGCCAGCAGCGTCAACAGGGAGCCAGATACGCAGTATTTT; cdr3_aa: CASSVNREPDTQYF
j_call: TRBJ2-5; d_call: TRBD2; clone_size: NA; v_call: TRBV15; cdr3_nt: TGTGCCACCGCCATCTCTCAGGGAGGGCCCCAGTACTTC; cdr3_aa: CATAISQGGPQYF
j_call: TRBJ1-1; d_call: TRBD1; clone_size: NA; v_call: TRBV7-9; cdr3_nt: TGTGCCAGCAGCTTAGCGGGGACAGGGGGCACTGAAGCTTTCTTT; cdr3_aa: CASSLAGTGGTEAFF
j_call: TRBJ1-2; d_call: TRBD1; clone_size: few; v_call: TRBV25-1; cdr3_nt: TGTGCCAGCAGTGAAAGGGGGCGGGACGGCTACACCTTC; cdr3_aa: CASSERGRDGYTF
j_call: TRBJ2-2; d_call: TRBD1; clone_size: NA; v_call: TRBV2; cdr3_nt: TGTGCCAGCAGGGGGGACAGGGGGGCATCCGGGGAGCTGTTTTTT; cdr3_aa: CASRGDRGASGELFF
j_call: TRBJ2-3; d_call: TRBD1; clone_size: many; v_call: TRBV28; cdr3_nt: TGTGCCAGCAGTGGCAGGACAGGGGGCTTTAGCACAGATACGCAGTATTTT; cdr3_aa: CASSGRTGGFSTDTQYF
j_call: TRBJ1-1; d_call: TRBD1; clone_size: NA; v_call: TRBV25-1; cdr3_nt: TGTGCCAGCAGTGAGCCCGGATTTCAGGGGGGAACTGAAGCTTTCTTT; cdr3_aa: CASSEPGFQGGTEAFF
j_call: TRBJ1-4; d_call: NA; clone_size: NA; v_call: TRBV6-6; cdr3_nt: TGTGCCAGCAGGGCCCGTAATCGAAATGAAAAACTGTTTTTT; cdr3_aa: CASRARNRNEKLFF
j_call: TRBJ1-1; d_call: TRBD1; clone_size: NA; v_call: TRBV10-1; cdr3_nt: TGCGCCAGCAGTGAGGGACAGGGGATCTCTGAAGCTTTCTTT; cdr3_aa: CASSEGQGISEAFF
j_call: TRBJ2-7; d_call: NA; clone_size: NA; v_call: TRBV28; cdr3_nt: TGTGCCAGCAGTCCCCCTAGGACGACAGTCCGCGAGCAGTACTTC; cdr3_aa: CASSPPRTTVREQYF
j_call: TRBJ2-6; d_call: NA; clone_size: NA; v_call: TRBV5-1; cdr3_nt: TGCGCCAGCAGCCCCGGCCCGGTGAGGGCTGGGGCCAACGTCCTGACTTTC; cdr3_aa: CASSPGPVRAGANVLTF
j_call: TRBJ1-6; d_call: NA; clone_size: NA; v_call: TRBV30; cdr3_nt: TGTGCCTGGAGTATTGAGGGGAGGTATAATTCACCCCTCCACTTT; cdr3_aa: CAWSIEGRYNSPLHF
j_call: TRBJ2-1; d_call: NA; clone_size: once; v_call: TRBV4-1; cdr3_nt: TGCGCCAGCAGCCAAGCACCGGGTGAGCAGTTCTTC; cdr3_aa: CASSQAPGEQFF
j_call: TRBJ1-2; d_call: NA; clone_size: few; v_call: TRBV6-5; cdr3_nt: TGTGCCAGCAGCTCAGGTCTCGCTTCAGGTGGCTACACCTTC; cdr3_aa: CASSSGLASGGYTF
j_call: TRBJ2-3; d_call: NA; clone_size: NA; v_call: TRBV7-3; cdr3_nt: TGTGCCAGCAGCCCTGGCGGGGTTAGGACAGATACGCAGTATTTT; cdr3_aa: CASSPGGVRTDTQYF
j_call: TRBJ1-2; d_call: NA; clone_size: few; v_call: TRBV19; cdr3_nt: TGTGCCAGTAGAGCCGCGGAAGGTGGCTACACCTTC; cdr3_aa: CASRAAEGGYTF
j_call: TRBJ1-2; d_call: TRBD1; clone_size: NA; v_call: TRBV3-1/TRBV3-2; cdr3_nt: TGTGCCAGCAGCCACGAGAACGGACAGGGAAGATATGGCTACACCTTC; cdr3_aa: CASSHENGQGRYGYTF
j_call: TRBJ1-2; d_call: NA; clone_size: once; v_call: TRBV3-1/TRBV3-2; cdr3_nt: TGTGCCAGCAGCCAGATGGCGGGGGGTGGAGGCTACACCTTC; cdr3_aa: CASSQMAGGGGYTF
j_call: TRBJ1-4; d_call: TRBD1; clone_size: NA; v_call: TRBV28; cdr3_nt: TGTGCCAGCAGTTCGCCACAGGGGGCGAATGAAAAACTGTTTTTT; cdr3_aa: CASSSPQGANEKLFF
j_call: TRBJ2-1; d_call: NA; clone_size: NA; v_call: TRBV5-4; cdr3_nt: TGTGCCAGCAGCTTGCGATGGGAGACAGGGAGGAATGAGCAGTTCTTC; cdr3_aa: CASSLRWETGRNEQFF
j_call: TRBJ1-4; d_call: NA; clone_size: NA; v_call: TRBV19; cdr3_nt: TGTGCCAGTAGTTCCCAGGGAGGGTATGAAAAACTGTTTTTT; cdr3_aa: CASSSQGGYEKLFF
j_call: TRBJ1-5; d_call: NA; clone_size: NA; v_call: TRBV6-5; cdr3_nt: TGTGCCAGCAGAGGGGGATGGAATCAGCCCCAGCATTTT; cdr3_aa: CASRGGWNQPQHF
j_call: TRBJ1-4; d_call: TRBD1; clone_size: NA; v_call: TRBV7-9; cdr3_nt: TGTGCCAGCAGGCAGACAGGGGACACTAATGAAAAACTGTTTTTT; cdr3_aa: CASRQTGDTNEKLFF
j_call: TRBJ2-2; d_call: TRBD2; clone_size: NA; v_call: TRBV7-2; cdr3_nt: TGTGCCAGCAGCCAGGGACTAGCGCCGAACACCGGGGAGCTGTTTTTT; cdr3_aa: CASSQGLAPNTGELFF
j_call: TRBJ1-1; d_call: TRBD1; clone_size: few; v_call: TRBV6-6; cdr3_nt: TGTGCCAGCAGTTTGGGGGGCGGCACAGGGGACACTGAAGCTTTCTTT; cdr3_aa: CASSLGGGTGDTEAFF
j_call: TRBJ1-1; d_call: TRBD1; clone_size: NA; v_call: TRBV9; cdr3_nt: TGTGCCAGCAGCCCCGGGGGGACAGGGACTCTAGGAGCTTTCTTT; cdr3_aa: CASSPGGTGTLGAFF
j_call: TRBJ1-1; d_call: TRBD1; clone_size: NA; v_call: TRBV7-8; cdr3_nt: TGTGCCAGCAGCCTAGACGTGGCAGGGGGGACTGAAGCTTTCTTT; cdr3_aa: CASSLDVAGGTEAFF